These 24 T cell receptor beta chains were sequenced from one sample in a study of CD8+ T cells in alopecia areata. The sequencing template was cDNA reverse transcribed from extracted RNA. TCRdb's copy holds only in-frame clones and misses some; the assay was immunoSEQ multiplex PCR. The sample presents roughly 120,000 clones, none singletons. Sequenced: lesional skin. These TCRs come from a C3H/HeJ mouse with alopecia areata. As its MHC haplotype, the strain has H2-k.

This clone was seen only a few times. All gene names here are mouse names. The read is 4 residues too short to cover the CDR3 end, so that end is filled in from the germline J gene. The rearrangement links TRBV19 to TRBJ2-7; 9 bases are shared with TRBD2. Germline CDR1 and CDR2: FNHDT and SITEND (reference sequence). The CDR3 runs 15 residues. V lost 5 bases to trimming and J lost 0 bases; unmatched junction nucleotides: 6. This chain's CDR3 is CASRRLGESSYEQYF. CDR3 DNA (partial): TGTGCCAGCAGAAGACTGGGGGAGAGCTCCTAT.

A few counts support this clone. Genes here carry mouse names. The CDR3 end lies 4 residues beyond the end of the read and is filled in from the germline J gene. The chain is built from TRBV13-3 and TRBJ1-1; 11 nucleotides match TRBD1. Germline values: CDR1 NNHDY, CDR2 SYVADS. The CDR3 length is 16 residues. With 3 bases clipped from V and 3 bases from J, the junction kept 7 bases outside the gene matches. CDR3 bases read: TGTGCCAGCAGTGGAGCTCCGGGACAGGGGGACACA. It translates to CASSGAPGQGDT. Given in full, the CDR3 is CASSGAPGQGDTEVFF.

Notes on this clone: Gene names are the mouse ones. The CDR3 here is CASSSRANTEVFF. The DNA read from the CDR3 is TGTGCTAGCAGTAGTCGTGCAAACACA. This chain links TRBV17 with TRBJ1-1; D not certain. From the germline J gene comes the end of the CDR3, since the read stops 4 residues before it. V was cut by 3 bases and J by 0 bases, with 5 bases left in between. The length of the CDR3 is 13 residues. Germline loops: CDR1 MNHDT, CDR2 YYDKIL.

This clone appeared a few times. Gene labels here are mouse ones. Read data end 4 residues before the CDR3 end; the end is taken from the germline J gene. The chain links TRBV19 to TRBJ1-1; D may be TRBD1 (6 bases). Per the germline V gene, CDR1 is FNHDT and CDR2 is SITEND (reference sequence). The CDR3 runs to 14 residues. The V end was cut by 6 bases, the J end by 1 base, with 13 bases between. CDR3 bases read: TGTGCCAGCAACCTAGGGACAAAAAACACA. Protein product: CASNLGTKNT. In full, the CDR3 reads CASNLGTKNTEVFF.

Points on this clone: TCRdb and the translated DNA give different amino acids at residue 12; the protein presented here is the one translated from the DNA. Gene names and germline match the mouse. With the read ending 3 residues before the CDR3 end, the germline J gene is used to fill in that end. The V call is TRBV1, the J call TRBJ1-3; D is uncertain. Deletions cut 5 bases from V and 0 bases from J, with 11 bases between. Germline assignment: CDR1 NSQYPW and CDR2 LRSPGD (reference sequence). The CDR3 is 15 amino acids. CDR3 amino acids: CTCSPPPPSGNTLYF. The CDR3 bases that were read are TGCACCTGCAGTCCCCCTCCCCCTTCTGGAAATACG. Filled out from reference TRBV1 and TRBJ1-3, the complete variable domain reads VTLLEQNPRWRLVPRGQAVNLRCILKNSQYPWMSWYQQDLQKQLQWLFTLRSPGDKEVKSLPGADYLATRVTDTELRLQVANMSQGRTLYCTCSPPPPSGNTLYFGEGSRLIVV.

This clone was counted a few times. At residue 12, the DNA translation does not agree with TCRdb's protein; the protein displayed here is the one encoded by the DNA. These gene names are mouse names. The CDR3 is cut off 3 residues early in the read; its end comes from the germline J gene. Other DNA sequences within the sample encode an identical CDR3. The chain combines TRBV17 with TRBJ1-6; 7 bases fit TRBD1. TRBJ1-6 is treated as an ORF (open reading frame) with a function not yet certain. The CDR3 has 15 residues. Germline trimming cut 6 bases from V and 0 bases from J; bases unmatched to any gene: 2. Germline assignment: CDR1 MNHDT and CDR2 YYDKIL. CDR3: CASSRDSSYNSPLYF. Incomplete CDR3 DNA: TGTGCTAGCAGCCGGGACAGTTCCTATAATTCGCCC.

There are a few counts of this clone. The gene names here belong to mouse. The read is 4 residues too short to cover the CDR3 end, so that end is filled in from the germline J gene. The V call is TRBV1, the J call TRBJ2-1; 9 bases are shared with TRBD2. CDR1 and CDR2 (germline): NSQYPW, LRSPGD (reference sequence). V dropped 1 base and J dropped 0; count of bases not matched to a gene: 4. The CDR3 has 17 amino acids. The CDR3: CTCSAVTGGHNYAEQFF. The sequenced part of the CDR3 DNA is TGCACCTGCAGTGCAGTGACTGGGGGACATAACTATGCT.

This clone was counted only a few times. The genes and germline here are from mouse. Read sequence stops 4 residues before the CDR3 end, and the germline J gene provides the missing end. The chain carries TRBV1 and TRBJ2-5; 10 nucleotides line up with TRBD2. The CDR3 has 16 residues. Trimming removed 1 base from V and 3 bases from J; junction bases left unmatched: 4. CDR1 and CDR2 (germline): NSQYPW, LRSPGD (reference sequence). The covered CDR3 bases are TGCACCTGCAGTGCAGCCAGACTGGGGGGTCAAGAC. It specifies CTCSAARLGGQD. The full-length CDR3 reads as CTCSAARLGGQDTQYF.

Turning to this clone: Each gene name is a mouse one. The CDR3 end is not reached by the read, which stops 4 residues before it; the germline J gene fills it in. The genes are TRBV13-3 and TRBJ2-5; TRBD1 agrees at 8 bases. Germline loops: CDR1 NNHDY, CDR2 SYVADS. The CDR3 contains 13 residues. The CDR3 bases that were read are TGTGCCAGCAGTTCCAGGGGGCCAGAC. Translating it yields CASSSRGPD. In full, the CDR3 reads CASSSRGPDTQYF.

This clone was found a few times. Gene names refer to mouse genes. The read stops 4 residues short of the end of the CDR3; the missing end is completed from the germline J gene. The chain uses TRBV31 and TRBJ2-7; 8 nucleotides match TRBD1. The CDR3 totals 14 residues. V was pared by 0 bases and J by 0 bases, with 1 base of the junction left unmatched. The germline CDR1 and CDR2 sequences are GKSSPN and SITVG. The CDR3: CAWSLTGGSYEQYF. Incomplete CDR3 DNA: TGTGCCTGGAGTCTAACAGGGGGCTCCTAT.

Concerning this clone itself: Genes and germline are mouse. The CDR3 DNA, read in part, is TGCACCTGCAGTCAAGACTGGGGGGAT. Residues: CTCSQDWGD. From start to end, the CDR3 is CTCSQDWGDEQYF. The chain has TRBV1 and TRBJ2-7; 10 nucleotides align to TRBD2. The sequenced fragment ends 4 residues before the CDR3 boundary, so the rest is inferred from the germline J gene. This CDR3 comprises 13 residues. CDR1 and CDR2 from the germline V gene are NSQYPW and LRSPGD (reference sequence).

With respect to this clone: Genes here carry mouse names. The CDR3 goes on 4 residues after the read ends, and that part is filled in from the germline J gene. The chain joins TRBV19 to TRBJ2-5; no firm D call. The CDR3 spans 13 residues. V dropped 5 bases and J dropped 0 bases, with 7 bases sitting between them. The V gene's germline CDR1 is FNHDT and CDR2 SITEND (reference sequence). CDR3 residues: CASRSGNQDTQYF. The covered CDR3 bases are TGTGCCAGCAGATCAGGTAACCAAGAC.

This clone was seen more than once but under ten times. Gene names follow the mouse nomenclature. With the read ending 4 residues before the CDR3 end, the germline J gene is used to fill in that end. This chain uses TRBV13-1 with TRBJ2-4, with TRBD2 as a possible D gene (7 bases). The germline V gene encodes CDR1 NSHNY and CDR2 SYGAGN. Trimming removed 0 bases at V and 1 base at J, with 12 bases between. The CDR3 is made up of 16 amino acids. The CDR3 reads CASSDVGGARQNTLYF. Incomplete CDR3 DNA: TGTGCCAGCAGTGATGTGGGGGGCGCGCGTCAAAAC.

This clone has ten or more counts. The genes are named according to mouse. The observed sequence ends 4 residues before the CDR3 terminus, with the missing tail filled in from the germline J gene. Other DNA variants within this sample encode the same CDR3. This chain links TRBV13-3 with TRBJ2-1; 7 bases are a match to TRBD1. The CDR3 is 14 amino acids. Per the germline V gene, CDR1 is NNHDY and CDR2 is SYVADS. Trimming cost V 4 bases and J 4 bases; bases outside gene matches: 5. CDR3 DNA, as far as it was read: TGTGCCAGCAGTCGACAGGGAGGATATGCT. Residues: CASSRQGGYA. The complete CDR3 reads CASSRQGGYAEQFF.

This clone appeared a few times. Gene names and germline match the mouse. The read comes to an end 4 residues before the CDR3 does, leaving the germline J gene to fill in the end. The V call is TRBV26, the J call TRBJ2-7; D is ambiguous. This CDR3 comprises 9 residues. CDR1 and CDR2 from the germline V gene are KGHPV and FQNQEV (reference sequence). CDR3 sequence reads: CASTYEQYF. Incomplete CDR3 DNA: TGTGCCAGCACATAT.

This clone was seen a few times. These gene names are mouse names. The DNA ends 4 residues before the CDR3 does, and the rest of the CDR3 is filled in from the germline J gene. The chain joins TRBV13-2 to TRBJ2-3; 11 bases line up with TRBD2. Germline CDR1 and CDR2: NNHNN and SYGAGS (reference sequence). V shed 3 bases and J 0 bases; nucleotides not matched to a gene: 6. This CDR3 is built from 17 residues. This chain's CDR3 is CASGGPGLGASAETLYF. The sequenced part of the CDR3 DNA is TGTGCCAGCGGTGGCCCGGGACTGGGGGCTAGTGCAGAA.

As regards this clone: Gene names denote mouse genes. CDR3 amino acids: CASSDEAGGTGQLYF. Incomplete CDR3 DNA: TGTGCCAGCAGTGATGAGGCTGGGGGTACCGGG. V usage is TRBV13-3 and J usage is TRBJ2-2, with TRBD2 matching over 7 bases. The read falls 4 residues short of the CDR3 end, and the missing part is taken from the germline J gene. V was clipped by 0 bases and J by 5 bases; unmatched bases: 4. The germline CDR1 and CDR2 sequences are NNHDY and SYVADS. The CDR3 totals 15 residues.

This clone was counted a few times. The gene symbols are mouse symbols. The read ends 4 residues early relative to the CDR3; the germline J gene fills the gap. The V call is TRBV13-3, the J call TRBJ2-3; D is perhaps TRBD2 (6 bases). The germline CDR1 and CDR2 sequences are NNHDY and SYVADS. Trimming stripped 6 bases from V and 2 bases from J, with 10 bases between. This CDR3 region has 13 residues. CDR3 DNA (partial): TGTGCCAGCAAGGGGACTATTGCAGAA. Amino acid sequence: CASKGTIAE. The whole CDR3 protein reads CASKGTIAETLYF.

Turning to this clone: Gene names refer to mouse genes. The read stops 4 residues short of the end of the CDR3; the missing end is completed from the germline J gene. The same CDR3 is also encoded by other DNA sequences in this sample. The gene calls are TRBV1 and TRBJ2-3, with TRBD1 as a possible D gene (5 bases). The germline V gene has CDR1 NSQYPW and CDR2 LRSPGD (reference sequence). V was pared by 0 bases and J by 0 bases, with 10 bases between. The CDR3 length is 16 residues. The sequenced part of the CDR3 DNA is TGCACCTGCAGTGCAGATAGGCAGGGAAGTGCAGAA. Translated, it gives CTCSADRQGSAE. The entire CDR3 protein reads CTCSADRQGSAETLYF.

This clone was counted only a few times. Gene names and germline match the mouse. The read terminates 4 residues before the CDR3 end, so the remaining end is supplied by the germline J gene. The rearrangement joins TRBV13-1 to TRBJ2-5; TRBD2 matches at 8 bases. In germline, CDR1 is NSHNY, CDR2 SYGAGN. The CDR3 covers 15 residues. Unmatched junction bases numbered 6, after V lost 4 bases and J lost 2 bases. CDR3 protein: CASSPRLGSQDTQYF. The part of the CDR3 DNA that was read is TGTGCCAGCAGTCCTAGACTGGGGAGCCAAGAC.

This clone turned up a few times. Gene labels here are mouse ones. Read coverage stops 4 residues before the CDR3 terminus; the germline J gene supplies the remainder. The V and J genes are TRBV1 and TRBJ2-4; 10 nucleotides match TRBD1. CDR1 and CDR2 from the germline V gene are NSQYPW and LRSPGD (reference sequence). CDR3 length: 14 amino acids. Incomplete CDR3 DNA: TGCACCTGCAGTGCTCCGGGACAGGGGAAC. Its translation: CTCSAPGQGN. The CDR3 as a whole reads CTCSAPGQGNTLYF. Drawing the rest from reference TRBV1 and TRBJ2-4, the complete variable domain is VTLLEQNPRWRLVPRGQAVNLRCILKNSQYPWMSWYQQDLQKQLQWLFTLRSPGDKEVKSLPGADYLATRVTDTELRLQVANMSQGRTLYCTCSAPGQGNTLYFGAGTRLSVL.

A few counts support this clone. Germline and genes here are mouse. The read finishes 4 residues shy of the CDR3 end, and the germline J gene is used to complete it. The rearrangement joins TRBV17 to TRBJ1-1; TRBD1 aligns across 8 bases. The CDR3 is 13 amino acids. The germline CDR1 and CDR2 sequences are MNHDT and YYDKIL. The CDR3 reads CASSRQGAGEVFF. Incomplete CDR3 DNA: TGTGCTAGCAGTAGACAGGGGGCGGGA.

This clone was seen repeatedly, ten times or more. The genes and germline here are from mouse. The CDR3 DNA, read in part, is TGTGCCAGCAGACAGGGAGGGGGTGCT. Protein sequence: CASRQGGGA. The full CDR3 protein is CASRQGGGAEQFF. This chain connects TRBV13-3 to TRBJ2-1; possibly TRBD1 for D (6 bases). The read finishes 4 residues shy of the CDR3 end, and the germline J gene is used to complete it. V was pared by 5 bases and J by 6 bases, with 12 bases between. The CDR3 covers 13 residues. CDR1 is NNHDY, CDR2 SYVADS, per germline.

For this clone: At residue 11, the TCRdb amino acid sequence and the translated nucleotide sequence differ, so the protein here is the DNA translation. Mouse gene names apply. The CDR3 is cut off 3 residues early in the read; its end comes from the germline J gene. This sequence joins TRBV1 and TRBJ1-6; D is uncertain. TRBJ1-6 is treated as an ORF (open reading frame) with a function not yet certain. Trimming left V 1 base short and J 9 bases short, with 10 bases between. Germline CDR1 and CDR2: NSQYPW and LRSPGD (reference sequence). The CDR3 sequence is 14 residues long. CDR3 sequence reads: CTCSAGQEGSPLYF. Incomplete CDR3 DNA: TGCACCTGCAGTGCAGGACAAGAGGGTTCGCCC.